This entry lists 9 T cell receptor beta chains sequenced from one sample in a study of shared clonotypes between healthy human individuals (dated by TCRdb to the early 2020s). The library was built by means of the immunoSEQ multiplex PCR assay. TCRdb re-hosts the immuneACCESS table, in-frame sequences only. Its copies lack some clones; in the studies checked, an unresolved V gene accounts for under half of them, and the cause for the rest is not known. This sample holds hundreds of thousands of clones; about 97% were observed only once. Around 0.32% of the sample comes from the top ten. What was sequenced was memory CD8+ T cells sorted from blood. This specimen's cell subset or site label, per the study, means: CD45RO+ cells pooled with CCR7-negative TemRA cells. The receptors originated from a man aged 25-40 years in good health.

J is TRBJ1-1 and V is TRBV5-1, with D possibly matching TRBD1 (5 bases). The CDR3 length is 13 residues. The V end lost 2 bases, the J end lost 4 bases, and 9 bases lay between the germline ends. Germline-derived CDR1 and CDR2 are SGHRS and YFSETQ. CDR3 sequence reads: CASSFGGITEAFF. The CDR3 DNA reads TGCGCCAGCAGCTTTGGGGGAATCACTGAAGCTTTCTTT.

The rearrangement joins TRBV11-2 to TRBJ1-1; D ambiguous. With 3 bases removed from V and 6 bases from J, the gap between germline ends came to 5 bases. The CDR3 loop spans 11 amino acids. CDR1 and CDR2 from the germline V gene are SGHAT and FQNNGV. The CDR3 DNA sequence: TGTGCCAGCAGCTTTGGACCTGAAGCTTTCTTT. As protein: CASSFGPEAFF.

The V gene is TRBV5-4, the J gene TRBJ1-3; D is uncertain. Deletions cut 0 bases from V and 0 bases from J, with 10 bases between. The CDR3 sequence is 16 residues long. The V gene's germline CDR1 is SGHNT and CDR2 YYREEE (reference sequence). In nucleotides, the CDR3 is TGTGCCAGCAGCTTGGTACCGGGGATCTCTGGAAACACCATATATTTT. Its translation is CASSLVPGISGNTIYF.

This clone was seen just once. The chain is built from TRBV27 and TRBJ1-2; no reliable D call. The CDR3 is 12 amino acids. The V end was cut by 2 bases, the J end by 2 bases, with 3 bases between. CDR1 MNHEY and CDR2 SMNVEV come from the germline V gene (reference sequence). CDR3 protein: CASSLINYGYTF. In nucleotides, the CDR3 is TGTGCCAGCAGTTTAATAAACTATGGCTACACCTTC.

The V gene is TRBV2, the J gene TRBJ1-1; tentatively, D is TRBD1 (5 bases). With 7 bases removed from V and 4 bases from J, the gap between germline ends came to 16 bases. This CDR3 spans 14 amino acids. Germline V lookup: CDR1 SNHLY, CDR2 FYNNEI. CDR3 region: CASTEGPGGTEAFF. CDR3 DNA sequence: TGTGCCAGCACCGAAGGCCCCGGGGGCACTGAAGCTTTCTTT.

This chain connects TRBV5-1 to TRBJ2-7, with 13 nucleotides matching TRBD2. Germline V CDR1 and CDR2: SGHRS, YFSETQ. V lost 4 bases and J lost 3; bases outside the gene matches: 4. The CDR3 runs to 15 residues. CDR3 nucleotide sequence: TGCGCCAGCAGCCTGGGACTAGCGGGATTCTACGAGCAGTACTTC. Protein sequence: CASSLGLAGFYEQYF.

This chain's CDR3 is CASSRRDRQGYEQYF. The CDR3 nucleotides are TGTGCCAGCAGCCGCCGGGACCGTCAGGGCTACGAGCAGTACTTC. This chain connects TRBV7-2 to TRBJ2-7; D may correspond to TRBD1 or TRBD2 (5 bases each). V lost 5 bases and J lost 3, with 17 bases in between. Germline V gene data show CDR1 as SGHTA and CDR2 as FQGNSA. CDR3 length equals 15 residues. The full variable domain, with the rest looked up from reference TRBV7-2 and TRBJ2-7, is GAGVSQSPSNKVTEKGKDVELRCDPISGHTALYWYRQSLGQGLEFLIYFQGNSAPDKSGLPSDRFSAERTGGSVSTLTIQRTQQEDSAVYLCASSRRDRQGYEQYFGPGTRLTVT.

The chain combines TRBV28 with TRBJ1-5; D not certain. Germline-derived CDR1 and CDR2 are MDHEN and SYDVKM. The CDR3 is made up of 12 amino acids. V dropped 7 bases and J dropped 7 bases, with 11 bases sitting between them. The CDR3 loop is CASMMSTQPQHF. DNA of the CDR3: TGTGCCAGCATGATGTCGACCCAGCCCCAGCATTTT.

The CDR3 protein is CASSQEAGWGMNTEAFF. In DNA, the CDR3 is TGTGCCAGCAGCCAAGAGGCAGGTTGGGGTATGAACACTGAAGCTTTCTTT. J is TRBJ1-1 and V is TRBV14; D ambiguous. Trimming took off 0 bases at V and 0 bases at J, with 14 bases between the two ends. The CDR3 contains 17 residues. CDR1 and CDR2 (germline): SGHDN, FVKESK.